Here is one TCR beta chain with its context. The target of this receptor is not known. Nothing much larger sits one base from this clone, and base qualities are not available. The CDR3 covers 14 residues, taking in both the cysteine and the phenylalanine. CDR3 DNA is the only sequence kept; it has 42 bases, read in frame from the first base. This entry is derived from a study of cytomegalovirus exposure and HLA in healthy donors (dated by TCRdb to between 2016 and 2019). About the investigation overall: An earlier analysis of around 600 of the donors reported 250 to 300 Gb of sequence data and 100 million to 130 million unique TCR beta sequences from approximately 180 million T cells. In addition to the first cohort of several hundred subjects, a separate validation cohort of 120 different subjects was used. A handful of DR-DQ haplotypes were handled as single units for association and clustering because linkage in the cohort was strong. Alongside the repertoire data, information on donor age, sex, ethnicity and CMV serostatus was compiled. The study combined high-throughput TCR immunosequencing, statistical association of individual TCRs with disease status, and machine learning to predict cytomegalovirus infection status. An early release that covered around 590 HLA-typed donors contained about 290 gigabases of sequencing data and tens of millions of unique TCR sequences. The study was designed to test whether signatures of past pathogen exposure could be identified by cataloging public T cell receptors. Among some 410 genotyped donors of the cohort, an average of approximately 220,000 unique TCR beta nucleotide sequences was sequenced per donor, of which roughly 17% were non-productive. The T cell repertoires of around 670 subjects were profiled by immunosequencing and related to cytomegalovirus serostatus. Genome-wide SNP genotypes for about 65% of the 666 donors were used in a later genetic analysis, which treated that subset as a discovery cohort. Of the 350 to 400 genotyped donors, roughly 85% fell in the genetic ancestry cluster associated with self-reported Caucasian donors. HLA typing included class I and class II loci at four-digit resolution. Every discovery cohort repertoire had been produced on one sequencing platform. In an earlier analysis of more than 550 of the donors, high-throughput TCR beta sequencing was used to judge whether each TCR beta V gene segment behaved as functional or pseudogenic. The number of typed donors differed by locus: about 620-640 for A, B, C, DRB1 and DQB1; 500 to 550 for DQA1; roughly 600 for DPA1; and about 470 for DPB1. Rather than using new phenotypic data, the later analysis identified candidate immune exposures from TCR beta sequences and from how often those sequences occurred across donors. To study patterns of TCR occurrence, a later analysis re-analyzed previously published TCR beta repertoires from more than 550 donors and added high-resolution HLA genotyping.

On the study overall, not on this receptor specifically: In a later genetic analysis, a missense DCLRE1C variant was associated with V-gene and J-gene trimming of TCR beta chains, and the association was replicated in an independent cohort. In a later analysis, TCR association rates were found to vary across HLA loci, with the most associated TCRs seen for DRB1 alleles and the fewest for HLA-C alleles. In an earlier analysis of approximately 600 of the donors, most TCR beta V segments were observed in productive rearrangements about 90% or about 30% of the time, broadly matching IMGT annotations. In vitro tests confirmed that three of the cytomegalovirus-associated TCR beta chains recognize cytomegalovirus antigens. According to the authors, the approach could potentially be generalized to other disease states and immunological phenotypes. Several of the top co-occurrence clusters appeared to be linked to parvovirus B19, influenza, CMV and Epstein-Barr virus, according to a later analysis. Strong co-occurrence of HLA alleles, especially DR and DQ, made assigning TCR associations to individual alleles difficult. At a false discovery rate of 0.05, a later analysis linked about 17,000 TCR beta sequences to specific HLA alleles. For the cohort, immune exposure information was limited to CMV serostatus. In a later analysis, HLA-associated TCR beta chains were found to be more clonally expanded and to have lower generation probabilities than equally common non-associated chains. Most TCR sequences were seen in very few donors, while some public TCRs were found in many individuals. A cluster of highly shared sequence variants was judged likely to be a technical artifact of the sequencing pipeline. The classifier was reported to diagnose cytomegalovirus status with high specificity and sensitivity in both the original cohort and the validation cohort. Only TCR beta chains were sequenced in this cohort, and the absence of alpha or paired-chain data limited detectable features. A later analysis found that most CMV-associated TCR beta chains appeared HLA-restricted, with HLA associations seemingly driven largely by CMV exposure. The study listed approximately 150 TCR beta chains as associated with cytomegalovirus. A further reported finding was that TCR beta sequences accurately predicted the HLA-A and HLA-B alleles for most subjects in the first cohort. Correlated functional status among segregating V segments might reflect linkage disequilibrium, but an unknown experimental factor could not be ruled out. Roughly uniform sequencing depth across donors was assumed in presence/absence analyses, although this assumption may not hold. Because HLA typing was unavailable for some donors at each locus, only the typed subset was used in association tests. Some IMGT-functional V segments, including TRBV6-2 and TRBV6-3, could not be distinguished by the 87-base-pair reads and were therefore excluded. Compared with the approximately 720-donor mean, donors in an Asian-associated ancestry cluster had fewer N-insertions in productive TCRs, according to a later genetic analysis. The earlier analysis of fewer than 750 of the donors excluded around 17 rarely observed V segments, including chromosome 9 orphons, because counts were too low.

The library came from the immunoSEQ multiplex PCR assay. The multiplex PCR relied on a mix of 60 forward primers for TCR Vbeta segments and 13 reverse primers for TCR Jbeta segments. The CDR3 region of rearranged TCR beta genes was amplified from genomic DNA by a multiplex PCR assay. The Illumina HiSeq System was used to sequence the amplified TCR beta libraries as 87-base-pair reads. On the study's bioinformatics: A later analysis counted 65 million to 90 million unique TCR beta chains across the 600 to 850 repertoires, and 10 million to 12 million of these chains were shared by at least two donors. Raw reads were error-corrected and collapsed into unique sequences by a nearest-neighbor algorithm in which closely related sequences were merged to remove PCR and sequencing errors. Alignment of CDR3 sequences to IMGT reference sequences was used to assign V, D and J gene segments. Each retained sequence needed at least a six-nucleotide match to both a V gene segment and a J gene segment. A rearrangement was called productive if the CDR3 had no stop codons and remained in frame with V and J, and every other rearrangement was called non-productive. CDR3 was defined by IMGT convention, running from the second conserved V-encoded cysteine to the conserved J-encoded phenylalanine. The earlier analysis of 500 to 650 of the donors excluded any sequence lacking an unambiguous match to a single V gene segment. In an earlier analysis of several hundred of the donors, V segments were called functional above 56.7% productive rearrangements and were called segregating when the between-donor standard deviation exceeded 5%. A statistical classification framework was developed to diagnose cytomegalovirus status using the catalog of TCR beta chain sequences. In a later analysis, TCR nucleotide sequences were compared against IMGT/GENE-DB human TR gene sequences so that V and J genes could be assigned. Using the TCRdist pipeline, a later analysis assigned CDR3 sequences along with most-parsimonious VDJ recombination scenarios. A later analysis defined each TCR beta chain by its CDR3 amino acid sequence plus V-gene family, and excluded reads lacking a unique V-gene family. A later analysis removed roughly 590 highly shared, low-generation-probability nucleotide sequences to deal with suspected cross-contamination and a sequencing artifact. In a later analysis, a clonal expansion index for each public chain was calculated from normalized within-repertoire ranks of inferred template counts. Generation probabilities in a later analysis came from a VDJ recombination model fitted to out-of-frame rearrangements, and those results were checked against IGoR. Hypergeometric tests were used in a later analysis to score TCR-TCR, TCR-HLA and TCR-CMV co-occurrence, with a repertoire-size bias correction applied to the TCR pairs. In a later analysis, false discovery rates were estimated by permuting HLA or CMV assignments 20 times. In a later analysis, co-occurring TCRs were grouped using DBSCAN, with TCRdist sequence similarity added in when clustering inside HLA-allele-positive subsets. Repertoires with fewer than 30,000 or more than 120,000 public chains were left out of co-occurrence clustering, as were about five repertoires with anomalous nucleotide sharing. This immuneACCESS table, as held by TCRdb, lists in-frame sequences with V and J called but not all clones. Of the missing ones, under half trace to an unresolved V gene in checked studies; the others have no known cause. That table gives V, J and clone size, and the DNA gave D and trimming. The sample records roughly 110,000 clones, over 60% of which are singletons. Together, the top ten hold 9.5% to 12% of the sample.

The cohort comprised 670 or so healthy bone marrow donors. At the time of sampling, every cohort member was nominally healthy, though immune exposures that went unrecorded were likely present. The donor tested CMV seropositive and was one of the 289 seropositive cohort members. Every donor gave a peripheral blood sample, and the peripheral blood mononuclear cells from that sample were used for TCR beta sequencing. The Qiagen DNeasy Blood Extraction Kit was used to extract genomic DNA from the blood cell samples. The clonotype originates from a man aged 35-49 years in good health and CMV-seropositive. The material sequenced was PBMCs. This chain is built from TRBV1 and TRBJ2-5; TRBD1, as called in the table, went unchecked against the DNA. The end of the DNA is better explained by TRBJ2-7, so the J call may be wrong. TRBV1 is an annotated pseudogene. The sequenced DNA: TGCACCAGCAGCCAAGAGGGCAGGACATACGAGCAGTACTTC. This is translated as CTSSQEGRTYEQYF.